The next 19 T cell receptor beta chains were all read from a single sample in a study of blood T cell repertoires in COVID-19 (dated by TCRdb to the early 2020s). Library preparation was by the immunoSEQ multiplex PCR assay. What TCRdb holds here is the immuneACCESS table cut down to in-frame rearrangements. Part of the clones is not present; checked against another copy, under half of the missing clones reflect an unresolved V gene, and the others are unexplained. Recorded for this sample are approximately 100,000 clones; more than 75% of them occurred a single time. The leading ten clones occupy 20% to 30% of the sample. Source material: peripheral blood. The receptors derive from a man in his sixties with acute or convalescent COVID-19.

The chain recombines TRBV3-1 (or the pseudogene TRBV3-2) with TRBJ1-5, with 7 positions matching TRBD1. The junction had 6 bases not matched to a gene; V was cut back by 1 base and J by 9 bases. This CDR3 is built from 14 residues. Germline CDR1 LGHDT, CDR2 YNNKEL (reference sequence). CDR3 sequence (DNA): TGTGCCAGCAGCCAAGGGAGAAGGGGGCTGCCCCAGCATTTT. It yields the protein CASSQGRRGLPQHF.

This chain connects TRBV5-1 to TRBJ2-7; 7 positions agree with TRBD2. Trimming took 3 bases from V and 3 from J; bases not matched to a gene: 9. Germline V lookup: CDR1 SGHRS, CDR2 YFSETQ. This CDR3 region has 15 residues. The CDR3 DNA reads as TGCGCCAGCAGCTCGACCCAGGCGGGAGTCTACGAGCAGTACTTC. It specifies CASSSTQAGVYEQYF.

The chain couples TRBV30 to TRBJ2-5; D possibly corresponds to TRBD1 (5 bases). Trimming stripped 5 bases from V and 3 bases from J, with 13 bases between. Germline CDR1 is GTSNPN and CDR2 is SVGIG (reference sequence). This CDR3 region has 13 residues. The CDR3, as DNA: TGTGCCTGGGCGAGGCAGGGTAAAGAGACCCAGTACTTC. It specifies CAWARQGKETQYF.

The chain has TRBV2 and TRBJ2-1, with TRBD1 as a possible D gene (6 bases). V lost 7 bases and J 7 bases, leaving 17 bases between the germline ends. Germline V gene lookup returns CDR1 SNHLY and CDR2 FYNNEI. The CDR3 runs to 14 residues. The DNA of the CDR3 is TGTGCCAGCAAGCACAGGGAGACCAAGAATGAGCAGTTCTTC. Amino acid sequence: CASKHRETKNEQFF.

This clone appeared a single time. The gene calls are TRBV5-1 and TRBJ1-1, with D uncertain. This CDR3 region has 13 residues. Germline V gives CDR1 SGHRS, CDR2 YFSETQ. The germline V and J ends were trimmed by 6 bases and 1 base, with 10 bases remaining between them. The CDR3 is CASKYRQNTEAFF. The CDR3 nucleotides are TGCGCCAGCAAATACAGACAGAACACTGAAGCTTTCTTT. Drawing the rest from reference TRBV5-1 and TRBJ1-1, the complete variable domain is KAGVTQTPRYLIKTRGQQVTLSCSPISGHRSVSWYQQTPGQGLQFLFEYFSETQRNKGNFPGRFSGRQFSNSRSEMNVSTLELGDSALYLCASKYRQNTEAFFGQGTRLTVV.

This clone turned up a few times. The chain is built from TRBV5-1 and TRBJ1-4; D gene unclear. The length of the CDR3 is 15 residues. The germline gives CDR1 SGHRS, CDR2 YFSETQ. V was shortened by 1 base and J by 3 bases, with 10 bases between the two germline ends. This chain's CDR3 is CASSLLSVANEKLFF. The DNA for the CDR3 is TGCGCCAGCAGCTTGTTATCGGTAGCTAATGAAAAACTGTTTTTT.

V usage is TRBV6-2 or TRBV6-3 and J usage is TRBJ2-5; D is possibly TRBD2 (5 bases). The CDR3 has 12 amino acids. Germline values: CDR1 MNHEY, CDR2 SVGEGT. V was cut by 6 bases and J by 5 bases, with 10 bases left in between. CDR3 coding DNA: TGTGCCAGCAGCCGGACTCAGGAGACCCAGTACTTC. This encodes CASSRTQETQYF.

This clone was found once. The genes are TRBV12-3 or TRBV12-4 and TRBJ2-7, with TRBD2 as a possible D gene (5 bases). This CDR3 contains 12 residues. Trimming removed 6 bases from V and 3 bases from J, with 9 bases in between. As DNA, the CDR3 is TGTGCCAGCAGGCCCGAGGGCTACGAGCAGTACTTC. Its protein product is CASRPEGYEQYF.

The chain is built from TRBV7-9 and TRBJ2-5; the D is unclear. V was shortened by 5 bases and J by 5 bases, with 9 bases between the two germline ends. Germline CDR1 SEHNR, CDR2 FQNEAQ (reference sequence). This CDR3 is built from 12 residues. The CDR3 DNA is TGTGCCAGCAGCCCCGGTTCGGAGACCCAGTACTTC. Translation: CASSPGSETQYF.

The J gene is TRBJ2-1, the V gene TRBV7-8; possible D gene TRBD2, 6 bases. The V end lost 5 bases, the J end lost 9 bases, and 23 bases lay between the germline ends. Germline assignment: CDR1 SGHVS and CDR2 FQNEAQ. The CDR3 has 16 amino acids. The CDR3 here is CASSPQGRSGATEQFF. The CDR3 bases are TGTGCCAGCAGCCCCCAGGGTAGGTCGGGAGCTACTGAGCAGTTCTTC.

This rearrangement joins TRBV7-9 to TRBJ2-6; D unclear. Trimming stripped 4 bases from V and 0 bases from J, with 10 bases between. CDR1 and CDR2 from the germline V gene are SEHNR and FQNEAQ (reference sequence). This CDR3 is built from 16 residues. CDR3: CASSSRIGSGANVLTF. The CDR3 region has the DNA TGTGCCAGCAGCTCCAGGATCGGCTCTGGGGCCAACGTCCTGACTTTC.

In its sample, this clone was seen a few times. J is TRBJ2-7 and V is TRBV10-1, with 10 nucleotides matching TRBD1. The CDR3 is 14 amino acids. Germline CDR1 reads WNHNN; CDR2 reads SYGVQD (reference sequence). Trimming cost V 6 bases and J 6 bases; bases outside gene matches: 8. The CDR3 bases are TGCGCCAGCAGCCGGGACAGGGGATCGGGCGAGCAGTACTTC. Protein: CASSRDRGSGEQYF.

The chain uses TRBV18 and TRBJ1-1; D unclear. The V end lost 4 bases, the J end lost 1 base, and 10 bases lay between the germline ends. The CDR3 extends over 14 amino acids. CDR1 is KGHSH and CDR2 is LQKENI in the germline V gene. The chain's CDR3 is CASSLSPQNTEAFF. CDR3 DNA sequence: TGTGCCAGCTCACTCAGTCCCCAGAACACTGAAGCTTTCTTT.

V is TRBV6-5 and J is TRBJ2-7, with a tentative D call TRBD2 (6 bases). V lost 6 bases, J lost 2 bases, and 14 bases lay in between. The length of the CDR3 is 14 residues. CDR1 is MNHEY and CDR2 is SVGAGI in the germline V gene. The CDR3 DNA is TGTGCCAGCAGCCGGGACTCGGGCCCCTACGAGCAGTACTTC. Translating gives CASSRDSGPYEQYF.

The chain carries TRBV3-1 (or the pseudogene TRBV3-2) and TRBJ2-7; no clear D. Germline V gives CDR1 LGHDT, CDR2 YNNKEL (reference sequence). Trimming took 4 bases from V and 1 from J, leaving 2 bases between them. This CDR3 region has 11 residues. CDR3 residues: CASSLSYEQYF. The DNA for the CDR3 is TGTGCCAGCAGCCTATCCTACGAGCAGTACTTC.

The chain carries TRBV4-2 and TRBJ2-3; D possibly corresponds to TRBD2 (6 bases). Germline CDR1 and CDR2: LGHNA and YNFKEQ. The V end lost 5 bases, the J end lost 6 bases, and 21 bases lay between the germline ends. CDR3 length equals 16 residues. The CDR3 spells CASSAQPAGLRDTQYF. For the CDR3, the DNA is TGTGCCAGCAGCGCCCAACCGGCGGGACTGAGGGATACGCAGTATTTT.

This clone showed up just a few times. This chain links TRBV19 with TRBJ1-5; 9 nucleotides match TRBD1. CDR1 is LNHDA, CDR2 SQIVND, per germline (reference sequence). Trimming at V came to 7 bases and at J to 7 bases, leaving 11 bases not matched to a gene. The CDR3 has 15 residues. In DNA, the CDR3 is TGTGCCAGTATTACACCGGGACAGGGAACCCAGCCCCAGCATTTT. It translates to CASITPGQGTQPQHF.

In its sample, this clone was seen once. The chain uses TRBV6-6 and TRBJ2-1; 10 bases are shared with TRBD2. The CDR3 covers 14 residues. V trimming: 4 bases; J trimming: 6 bases; junction bases outside the gene matches: 3. CDR1 and CDR2 (germline): MNHNY, SVGAGI (reference sequence). The CDR3 loop reads CASSSSGRANEQFF. CDR3 coding DNA: TGTGCCAGCAGTTCGAGCGGGAGGGCCAATGAGCAGTTCTTC.

J is TRBJ2-1 and V is TRBV29-1, with 9 positions matching TRBD1. This CDR3 is built from 13 residues. Germline V gives CDR1 SQVTM, CDR2 ANQGSEA. V was clipped by 6 bases and J by 7 bases; unmatched bases: 7. CDR3 sequence: CSVEPGTGNEQFF. As DNA, the CDR3 is TGCAGCGTGGAACCCGGGACAGGGAATGAGCAGTTCTTC.